A single sample gave rise to the 25 T cell receptor beta chains below, sequenced in a study of T cells in Graves' hyperthyroidism and ophthalmopathy (dated by TCRdb to about 2019). The method behind the library was multiplex PCR. Data came from an Illumina HiSeq 2000. The TCR beta CDR3 regions were amplified from RNA transcripts. The TCR CDR3 was subjected to a first round of RT-PCR using the HTBI primer set and the Qiagen OneStep RT-PCR kit. TCRdb reran the public reads through fastp at Q25 and MiXCR, keeping productive beta chains. Each entry is one CDR3 protein sequence, shown with its most common DNA and genes. This sample gives about 380,000 distinct CDR3 sequences in total; roughly 15% of them show up just once. The ten largest make up 20% of the sample. Sequencing input: blood. The receptors derive from a woman aged 30 to 39 with Graves' ophthalmopathy.

Concerning this clonotype: A much more abundant neighbour one base away suggests this may be a read error. The V call is TRBV28, the J call TRBJ1-4; 9 bases are a match to TRBD1. The CDR3 loop spans 15 amino acids. Germline CDR1 is MDHEN and CDR2 is SYDVKM. DNA for the CDR3: TGTGCCAGCAGCCAAAATACAGGGGGCTATGAAAAACTGCTTTTT. This codes for CASSQNTGGYEKLLF.

This clonotype was picked up a small number of times. V is TRBV6-1 and J is TRBJ2-1, with D unresolved. Trimming removed 3 bases at V and 5 bases at J, with 5 bases between. The CDR3 is 12 amino acids. Looked up from germline, CDR1 is MNHNS and CDR2 is SASEGT. The CDR3 reads CASSDGNNEQFF. CDR3 coding DNA: TGTGCCAGCAGTGATGGGAACAATGAGCAGTTCTTC.

The gene calls are TRBV6-5 and TRBJ2-5; possibly TRBD2 for D (6 bases). The germline gives CDR1 MNHEY, CDR2 SVGAGI. Between the trimmed V and J ends, which lost 0 bases and 4 bases, there was a span of 9 bases. The CDR3 is 14 residues long. CDR3 nucleotide sequence: TGTGCCAGCAGTTACTCGAACGGGAGAGAGACCCAGTACTTC. Amino acid sequence: CASSYSNGRETQYF.

This clonotype was detected only a few times. This rearrangement joins TRBV6-1 to TRBJ1-6; D is ambiguous. The V and J ends lost 0 bases and 9 bases respectively, with 18 bases between them. In germline, CDR1 is MNHNS, CDR2 SASEGT. The CDR3 is 17 amino acids. Written as DNA, the CDR3 is TGTGCCAGCAGTGAAGCCCGGGGAGTTCTCGCTTCTTCACCCCTCCACTTT. It yields the protein CASSEARGVLASSPLHF.

The chain is built from TRBV28 and TRBJ2-7; a weak D match, TRBD2 (5 bases). CDR1 is MDHEN, CDR2 SYDVKM, per germline. Trimming shortened V by 8 bases and J by 4 bases, and 9 bases separated the two germline ends. This CDR3 contains 11 residues. CDR3 nucleotide sequence: TGTGCCAGCGGGAGTTTTTACGAGCAGTACTTC. This translates into CASGSFYEQYF.

There are many counts of this clonotype. The chain uses TRBV3-1 and TRBJ2-7; D unresolved. The CDR3 totals 12 residues. Germline V gene sequence: CDR1 LGHDT, CDR2 YNNKEL (reference sequence). Trimming removed 0 bases from V and 9 bases from J, with 9 bases in between. The CDR3, as DNA: TGTGCCAGCAGCCAAGAAGGGTCAGGGCAGTACTTC. It codes for CASSQEGSGQYF.

This clonotype appeared many times. The V call is TRBV6-1, the J call TRBJ1-1; D gene ambiguous. V was clipped by 7 bases and J by 0 bases, with 3 bases between them. The CDR3 loop spans 11 amino acids. Germline-derived CDR1 and CDR2 are MNHNS and SASEGT. CDR3 protein: CASIMNTEAFF. CDR3 bases: TGTGCCAGCATCATGAACACTGAAGCTTTCTTT.

In this sample, this clonotype turned up a few times. The rearrangement links TRBV6-1 to TRBJ1-6; D call uncertain. The CDR3 is 13 residues long. Trimming took 7 bases from V and 10 from J, leaving 14 bases between them. Germline V gene lookup returns CDR1 MNHNS and CDR2 SASEGT. The CDR3 loop is CASTPTRSSPLHF. The CDR3, as DNA: TGTGCCAGCACCCCCACGCGTTCGTCACCCCTCCACTTT.

This clonotype was counted ten times or more. V gene TRBV7-2 combines with J gene TRBJ1-5; D might be TRBD1 (5 bases). Trimming cost V 3 bases and J 4 bases, with 7 bases left between them. Germline V gene sequence: CDR1 SGHTA, CDR2 FQGNSA. This CDR3 spans 13 amino acids. CDR3 nucleotide sequence: TGTGCCAGCAGCTTCTGGGGGAATCAGCCCCAGCATTTT. As protein: CASSFWGNQPQHF.

This clonotype appeared many times. J is TRBJ2-5 and V is TRBV7-9, with D perhaps matching TRBD1 (6 bases). V was clipped by 5 bases and J by 4 bases, with 8 bases between them. The CDR3 runs 12 residues. Germline assignment: CDR1 SEHNR and CDR2 FQNEAQ (reference sequence). CDR3 nucleotides: TGTGCCAGCAGCCCAGGGGCAGAGACCCAGTACTTC. This sequence encodes CASSPGAETQYF.

This clonotype occurred many times. The chain couples TRBV20-1 to TRBJ1-2; weak D call: TRBD1 (5 bases). Trimming stripped 6 bases from V and 9 bases from J, with 20 bases between. This CDR3 is built from 13 residues. Germline values: CDR1 DFQATT, CDR2 SNEGSKA (reference sequence). CDR3 region: CSARDEGPLRYTF. In DNA, the CDR3 is TGCAGTGCCCGGGACGAGGGACCCTTACGCTACACCTTC.

This chain links TRBV19 with TRBJ2-3; TRBD1 agrees at 10 bases. The junction had 10 bases not matched to a gene; V was cut back by 5 bases and J by 2 bases. The CDR3 spans 17 residues. Germline V gene sequence: CDR1 LNHDA, CDR2 SQIVND (reference sequence). CDR3 coding DNA: TGTGCCAGTAGTCCCTGGGGACAGGGGCTCAACACAGATACGCAGTATTTT. Encoded protein: CASSPWGQGLNTDTQYF.

In this sample, this clonotype turned up once. The chain employs TRBV7-9 and TRBJ1-2; 8 bases match TRBD1. V was clipped by 0 bases and J by 6 bases; unmatched bases: 3. CDR1 and CDR2 from the germline V gene are SEHNR and FQNEAQ (reference sequence). The length of the CDR3 is 14 residues. CDR3 DNA sequence: TGTGCCAGCAGCTTAGCGGACAGGGTCGATGGCTACACCTTC. Protein product: CASSLADRVDGYTF.

This clonotype occurred many times. The V gene is TRBV7-9, the J gene TRBJ1-1; D is uncertain. Germline values: CDR1 SEHNR, CDR2 FQNEAQ (reference sequence). CDR3 length: 14 amino acids. The ends were cut back, 2 bases at V and 0 bases at J, with 7 bases in the middle. The CDR3 nucleotides are TGTGCCAGCAGCTTACACGGGCTGAACACTGAAGCTTTCTTT. It encodes CASSLHGLNTEAFF. The full variable domain, its missing parts supplied by reference TRBV7-9 and TRBJ1-1, is DTGVSQNPRHKITKRGQNVTFRCDPISEHNRLYWYRQTLGQGPEFLTYFQNEAQLEKSRLLSDRFSAERPKGSFSTLEIQRTEQGDSAMYLCASSLHGLNTEAFFGQGTRLTVV.

The rearrangement uses TRBV11-3 and TRBJ2-7, with D perhaps matching TRBD2 (6 bases). The germline CDR1 and CDR2 sequences are SGHNT and YENEEA. This CDR3 is built from 16 residues. CDR3 sequence (DNA): TGTGCAACCACATACGACGGGGGTGTGAAGACTTACGAGCAGTACTTC. This codes for CATTYDGGVKTYEQYF.

This clonotype appeared many times. The V and J genes are TRBV5-4 and TRBJ2-3; possibly TRBD1 for D (5 bases). Trimming stripped 6 bases from V and 7 bases from J, with 15 bases between. CDR1 is SGHNT and CDR2 is YYREEE in the germline V gene (reference sequence). This CDR3 has 13 residues. This CDR3 is CASTERQGNTQYF. The CDR3 DNA reads as TGTGCCAGCACCGAGAGGCAGGGAAATACGCAGTATTTT.

This clonotype was detected ten times or more. This chain links TRBV12-3 or TRBV12-4 with TRBJ1-5, with D hard to call. Trimming left V 7 bases short and J 2 bases short, with 12 bases between. The CDR3 sequence is 14 residues long. The CDR3 nucleotides are TGTGCCAGCACAGAACGGGCAGGCAATCAGCCCCAGCATTTT. Translated, it gives CASTERAGNQPQHF.

Concerning this clonotype: This may be a read error: a much more frequent sequence differs by one nucleotide. The CDR3 loop is CANSSTDHRLAGGEQFF. CDR3 coding DNA: TGCGCCAACAGCTCGACCGACCACAGACTAGCGGGGGGTGAGCAGTTCTTC. The chain recombines TRBV5-1 with TRBJ2-1, with 13 bases lining up with TRBD2. Germline V CDR1 and CDR2: SGHRS, YFSETQ. The CDR3 covers 17 residues.

This clonotype was observed at least ten times. V usage is TRBV11-3 and J usage is TRBJ1-2, with D maybe TRBD1 (5 bases). The V gene's germline CDR1 is SGHNT and CDR2 YENEEA. This CDR3 has 13 residues. V was pared by 3 bases and J by 4 bases, with 9 bases between. The chain's CDR3 is CASSLGLSYGYTF. The DNA for the CDR3 is TGTGCCAGCAGCTTGGGACTAAGCTATGGCTACACCTTC.

In this sample, this clonotype turned up a few times. The chain combines TRBV20-1 with TRBJ2-7; TRBD1 is a possible D gene (6 bases). The CDR3 is 13 residues long. The germline V gene has CDR1 DFQATT and CDR2 SNEGSKA (reference sequence). CDR3 sequence: CSTGTTNSYEQYF. The CDR3 coding sequence is TGCAGCACCGGGACAACAAACTCCTACGAGCAGTACTTC.

This clonotype was picked up many times. The chain links TRBV30 to TRBJ1-2, with TRBD1 matching 7 bases. Germline values: CDR1 GTSNPN, CDR2 SVGIG (reference sequence). The V gene end was trimmed by 3 bases and the J gene end by 4 bases; junction bases not matched to a gene: 5. The CDR3 has 13 residues. The CDR3 is CAWREQGSYGYTF. CDR3 bases: TGTGCCTGGAGGGAACAGGGGTCCTATGGCTACACCTTC.

This clonotype was seen ten or more times. The chain couples TRBV11-3 to TRBJ2-1; D gene unclear. This CDR3 region has 13 residues. Germline V gene data show CDR1 as SGHNT and CDR2 as YENEEA. The germline V and J ends were trimmed by 3 bases and 2 bases, with 5 bases remaining between them. Here the CDR3 reads CASSFRAYNEQFF. The DNA of the CDR3 is TGTGCCAGCAGCTTTAGAGCCTACAATGAGCAGTTCTTC.

The sample holds many counts of this clonotype. The chain is built from TRBV28 and TRBJ2-7, with D possibly TRBD2 on 5 matching bases. Between the trimmed V and J ends, which lost 4 bases and 7 bases, there was a span of 11 bases. The length of the CDR3 is 12 residues. The germline CDR1 and CDR2 sequences are MDHEN and SYDVKM. The CDR3 region has the DNA TGTGCCAGCAGTTCTTTCACGGGAGAGCAGTACTTC. Encoded protein: CASSSFTGEQYF.

J is TRBJ1-1 and V is TRBV18; 9 bases map to TRBD1. Trimming removed 5 bases from V and 1 base from J; junction bases left unmatched: 11. Germline loops: CDR1 KGHSH, CDR2 LQKENI. The CDR3 contains 17 residues. CDR3 amino acids: CASSANRDRVANTEAFF. The CDR3 coding sequence is TGTGCCAGCTCAGCGAACAGGGACAGGGTAGCGAACACTGAAGCTTTCTTT.

This clonotype has a count of ten or more. The genes are TRBV2 and TRBJ1-2, with 7 bases aligning to TRBD1. Germline V gene data show CDR1 as SNHLY and CDR2 as FYNNEI. The CDR3 extends over 17 amino acids. V lost 2 bases and J lost 6; bases outside the gene matches: 15. CDR3 nucleotide sequence: TGTGCCAGCAGTGAATTTTTCCCTGAGGGGGCGAGGAATGGCTACACCTTC. As protein: CASSEFFPEGARNGYTF.